The clone carrying this T cell receptor beta chain showed up just a few times. Its antigen is still unknown. These data are taken from a study of response to subunit inactivated influenza vaccine. Overall study findings and caveats: Few additional T cells are recruited per seasonal influenza vaccination, authors suggested.

TCRdb called the RT-PCR reads again in MiXCR, with one record for every CDR3 protein. The sample carries 560,000 or so distinct CDR3 sequences, approximately 7.1% recorded once. Germline CDR1 reads SGHTA; CDR2 reads FQGNSA. The CDR3 covers 17 residues. Deletions cut 1 base from V and 5 bases from J, with 21 bases between. The specimen was PBMCs from blood, collected less than 30 months after vaccination. The chain combines TRBV7-2 with TRBJ2-7; maybe TRBD1 (7 bases). This TCR derives from a man aged 50 to 69 who received an inactivated influenza vaccine. CDR3 DNA: TGTGCCAGCAGCTTAGGACCAAGAGCAGGGGGGACACACGAGCAGTACTTC. Translated: CASSLGPRAGGTHEQYF.